Listed below are T cell receptor beta chains from one sample, sequenced in a study of blood T cell repertoires in COVID-19. The assay was immunoSEQ multiplex PCR, and TCRdb's table has in-frame clones only and misses some. This sample has over 350,000 clones; approximately 87% occur once, and the top ten carry more than 0.9%. The material sequenced was PBMCs or T cells enriched from blood (not recorded which). These receptors were obtained from a woman aged 30 to 39 with acute COVID-19. Both conserved end residues are part of each CDR3. The D gene is left open where the match is weak. Not every row has a clone size; where given, it reads once, few, many or a size class.

J gene	V gene	clone size	D gene	CDR3 protein	CDR3 DNA
TRBJ1-1	TRBV18	NA	TRBD1	CASSPIDRGNTEAFF	TGTGCCAGCTCACCAATCGACAGGGGAAACACTGAAGCTTTCTTT
TRBJ2-3	TRBV7-2	NA	NA	CASGTVFSTDTQYF	TGTGCCAGCGGCACAGTCTTTAGCACAGATACGCAGTATTTT
TRBJ1-5	TRBV7-2	NA	TRBD1	CASSSDRWDQPQHF	TGTGCCAGCAGCTCGGACAGGTGGGATCAGCCCCAGCATTTT
TRBJ1-4	TRBV5-1	NA	NA	CASSLGLTAEKLFF	TGCGCCAGCAGCTTGGGACTCACGGCTGAAAAACTGTTTTTT
TRBJ1-2	TRBV3-1/TRBV3-2	NA	TRBD1	CASSHRTGFEGYTF	TGTGCCAGCAGCCATAGGACAGGTTTCGAGGGCTACACCTTC
TRBJ2-7	TRBV15	NA	TRBD2	CATIRTSGGFYYEQYF	TGTGCCACCATCCGGACTAGCGGGGGGTTTTACTACGAGCAGTACTTC
TRBJ2-3	TRBV3-1/TRBV3-2	NA	TRBD2	CASSQDWNSGANF	TGTGCCAGCAGCCAAGATTGGAATAGCGGGGCTAATTTT
TRBJ2-5	TRBV4-3	NA	TRBD1	CASSPTGVKQETQYF	TGCGCCAGCAGCCCAACAGGGGTTAAACAAGAGACCCAGTACTTC
TRBJ1-4	TRBV5-1	NA	NA	CASSLGTRLGEGEKLFF	TGCGCCAGCAGCTTGGGGACCCGACTGGGCGAGGGTGAAAAACTGTTTTTT
TRBJ1-2	TRBV5-4	once	NA	CASSFNPGEGYTF	TGTGCCAGCAGCTTCAACCCGGGGGAGGGCTACACCTTC
TRBJ2-3	TRBV5-6	NA	NA	CASRRRGLGTDTQYF	TGTGCCAGCAGACGGAGGGGGCTCGGGACAGATACGCAGTATTTT
TRBJ1-3	TRBV18	NA	NA	CASSPPTRQAGNTIYF	TGTGCCAGCTCACCACCGACCCGTCAGGCTGGAAACACCATATATTTT
TRBJ1-5	TRBV5-1	NA	NA	CASSLSSGVLPQHF	TGCGCCAGCAGCTTGTCGTCAGGGGTCCTGCCCCAGCATTTT
TRBJ2-7	TRBV2	NA	TRBD1	CASLDLGGQTYEQYF	TGTGCCAGCTTGGACCTAGGGGGACAGACCTACGAGCAGTACTTC
TRBJ1-3	TRBV5-1	once	TRBD1	CASSPGTGGPGNTIYF	TGCGCCAGCAGCCCAGGGACAGGAGGGCCTGGAAACACCATATATTTT
TRBJ2-5	TRBV10-2	NA	TRBD2	CASSEPTSSQETQYF	TGCGCCAGCAGTGAACCGACTAGCAGCCAAGAGACCCAGTACTTC
TRBJ2-4	TRBV6-2/TRBV6-3	NA	NA	CASSHTGPASVPYF	TGTGCCAGCAGCCATACAGGTCCGGCGTCGGTCCCCTACTTC
TRBJ1-1	TRBV7-6	NA	TRBD1	CASSWDRGDTEAFF	TGTGCCAGCAGCTGGGACAGGGGAGACACTGAAGCTTTCTTT
TRBJ1-2	TRBV2	NA	NA	CASSEQSANYGYTF	TGTGCCAGCAGTGAACAGTCTGCTAACTATGGCTACACCTTC
TRBJ2-7	TRBV14	NA	NA	CASSLRTVYEQYF	TGTGCCAGCAGCCTCCGGACTGTCTACGAGCAGTACTTC
TRBJ1-2	TRBV9	NA	NA	CASSVGIKGSGYTF	TGTGCCAGCAGCGTAGGGATTAAGGGGTCTGGCTACACCTTC
TRBJ1-1	TRBV28	NA	NA	CASKRGLNTEAFF	TGTGCCAGCAAGCGGGGGCTGAACACTGAAGCTTTCTTT
TRBJ1-5	TRBV24-1	once	NA	CATSDSFDRDNQPQHF	TGTGCCACCAGTGATTCCTTCGACAGAGACAATCAGCCCCAGCATTTT
TRBJ1-1	TRBV7-2	once	NA	CASSLGAGFTHRNTEAFF	TGTGCCAGCAGCTTAGGGGCTGGTTTTACCCACCGGAACACTGAAGCTTTCTTT
TRBJ1-1	TRBV6-5	NA	NA	CASSLTTGRAEAFF	TGTGCCAGCAGTCTGACAACCGGGAGGGCTGAAGCTTTCTTT
TRBJ2-6	TRBV24-1	NA	NA	CATSETQGGSQTGANVLTF	TGTGCCACCAGTGAGACACAGGGCGGCAGTCAAACTGGGGCCAACGTCCTGACTTTC
TRBJ1-6	TRBV12-2	NA	NA	CASRLSPGVSYNSPLHF	TGTGCAAGTCGCCTGAGCCCAGGGGTTTCCTATAATTCACCCCTCCACTTT
TRBJ1-4	TRBV21-1	NA	NA	CASSRDRGEKLFF	TGTGCCAGCTCGCGGGACAGGGGGGAAAAACTGTTTTTT
TRBJ2-7	TRBV2	NA	NA	CASSPRTDSYEQYF	TGTGCCAGCAGCCCCCGGACAGATTCCTACGAGCAGTACTTC
TRBJ2-3	TRBV11-2	NA	NA	CASSLNGRGTDTQYF	TGTGCCAGCAGCCTCAATGGCCGCGGGACAGATACGCAGTATTTT
TRBJ1-5	TRBV7-3	NA	TRBD1	CASSLSGQGPHQPQHF	TGTGCCAGCAGCTTAAGTGGACAGGGTCCCCATCAGCCCCAGCATTTT
TRBJ1-2	TRBV10-2	NA	NA	CASWGQGNNYGYTF	TGCGCCAGCTGGGGGCAGGGTAATAACTATGGCTACACCTTC
TRBJ1-3	TRBV6-1	once	NA	CASWLGQEGNTIYF	TGTGCCAGCTGGTTGGGGCAGGAGGGAAACACCATATATTTT
TRBJ2-3	TRBV5-1	NA	TRBD2	CASRPRTSGPDTQYF	TGCGCCAGCAGACCGAGGACTAGCGGCCCGGATACGCAGTATTTT